This TCR beta chain emerged from a study of CD4 T cells in relation to SARS-CoV-2 and coronaviruses. On the study more broadly: Patient ages ranged from roughly 20 to 72, median 38. The HLA restriction of the shared crossreactive spike epitopes was mapped. Broader study findings: No donor gave both pre-pandemic and post-infection samples.

The V segment lost 7 bases and the J segment 5 bases; nucleotides outside the gene matches: 10. CDR3 size: 14 residues. Germline CDR1 reads MNHEY; CDR2 reads SMNVEV (reference sequence). Worth noting for this clone: Its specificity is not known.

Uncultured naive and memory CD4+ T cells supplied DNA for deep TCR-beta sequencing. The assay was immunoSEQ multiplex PCR, and TCRdb's table has in-frame clones only and misses some. The sample contains 9,000 to 13,000 clones, about 90% of which appear only once. This chain links TRBV27 with TRBJ2-5, with 7 bases lining up with TRBD2. Sequenced sample: naive CD4+ T cells from PBMCs. As for subset: naive CD4+ T cells isolated by negative enrichment. The TCR was taken from an adult with COVID-19. In DNA, the CDR3 is TGTGCCAGCAAAACTAGGACCGGGGGGGAGACCCAGTACTTC. Residues: CASKTRTGGETQYF.